This T cell receptor beta chain came from a study of blood T cell repertoires in COVID-19. Turning to this clone: The junction departs from the called germline gene at one end, perhaps through a read error.

Original methodology: It was from reference gene primer amplification that nucleated cell counts were estimated. Data came from immunoSEQ multiplex PCR; TCRdb stores just in-frame clones and leaves some out. D and trimming were read from the DNA, whereas the V and J calls and clone size are those reported in that table. The sample has approximately 170,000 clones, 80% to 90% seen once; the top ten hold around 9%. The CDR3 runs to 15 residues. The germline V gene encodes CDR1 SGHRS and CDR2 YFSETQ. Sample: peripheral blood. This chain uses TRBV5-1 with TRBJ2-5; a weak D match, TRBD1 (7 bases). This clonotype originated in a man aged 45-65 years with active or convalescent COVID-19. The DNA of the CDR3 is TGCGCCAGCAGGTTGGGGGGACAGAACCAAGAGACCCAGTACTTC. Protein sequence: CASRLGGQNQETQYF.